These 26 T cell receptor beta chains were sequenced from one sample in a study of blood T cell repertoires in COVID-19. Libraries were prepared by immunoSEQ multiplex PCR; TCRdb keeps only in-frame clonotypes and omits some of them. The table has over 200,000 clones, approximately 80% seen once. The sample taken for sequencing was peripheral blood. These receptors all come from a middle-aged man with acute or convalescent COVID-19.

This clone showed up just once. The chain employs TRBV19 and TRBJ1-2; 8 bases are shared with TRBD1. This CDR3 region has 16 residues. CDR1 and CDR2 (germline): LNHDA, SQIVND (reference sequence). The V gene end was trimmed by 5 bases and the J gene end by 3 bases; junction bases not matched to a gene: 11. The CDR3 spells CASSVSGTGPHYGYTF. CDR3 bases: TGTGCCAGTAGTGTCTCCGGGACAGGACCTCACTATGGCTACACCTTC.

The V call is TRBV2, the J call TRBJ2-1, with 10 bases matching TRBD2. The germline V gene encodes CDR1 SNHLY and CDR2 FYNNEI. This CDR3 spans 15 amino acids. With V trimmed by 7 bases and J by 1 base, 4 bases remained unmatched. The CDR3 is CASTLLAGSYNEQFF. CDR3 sequence (DNA): TGTGCCAGCACCCTACTAGCGGGATCCTACAATGAGCAGTTCTTC.

This chain links TRBV2 with TRBJ2-5, with D perhaps TRBD1 (6 bases). The CDR3 has 14 amino acids. The germline CDR1 and CDR2 sequences are SNHLY and FYNNEI. V lost 4 bases and J lost 5, with 14 bases in between. The CDR3 nucleotides read TGTGCCAGCAGTGTGGAGAATAGGGGGGAGACCCAGTACTTC. Amino acids: CASSVENRGETQYF.

This clone appeared once. The gene calls are TRBV4-1 and TRBJ1-1, with TRBD1 as a possible D gene (6 bases). V lost 6 bases, J lost 4 bases, and 12 bases lay in between. Germline CDR1 and CDR2: MGHRA and YSYEKL. This CDR3 region has 13 residues. In nucleotides, the CDR3 is TGCGCCAGCAGTCTCCAGGGGTTCACTGAAGCTTTCTTT. The encoded protein is CASSLQGFTEAFF.

V and J are TRBV7-8 and TRBJ1-2, with 7 positions matching TRBD1. Trimming took 0 bases from V and 0 from J; bases not matched to a gene: 10. CDR1 is SGHVS, CDR2 FQNEAQ, per germline. The CDR3 has 18 residues. The CDR3 protein is CASSLAASYRGANYGYTF. CDR3 coding DNA: TGTGCCAGCAGCTTAGCGGCAAGTTACAGGGGAGCTAACTATGGCTACACCTTC.

This rearrangement joins TRBV27 to TRBJ2-7, with 7 bases matching TRBD1. The CDR3 has 15 amino acids. Germline values: CDR1 MNHEY, CDR2 SMNVEV (reference sequence). V was clipped by 1 base and J by 4 bases; unmatched bases: 7. CDR3 in DNA: TGTGCCAGCAGTTTATTCGACAGGGTTGAGTACGAGCAGTACTTC. As protein: CASSLFDRVEYEQYF.

Points on this clone: Other DNA sequences within the sample encode an identical CDR3. This sequence joins TRBV19 and TRBJ2-1; D gene uncertain. Trimming removed 4 bases from V and 8 bases from J, with 6 bases in between. The germline gives CDR1 LNHDA, CDR2 SQIVND (reference sequence). The CDR3 covers 11 residues. The CDR3 reads CASSNFDEQFF. The CDR3 DNA sequence: TGTGCCAGTAGTAATTTCGATGAGCAGTTCTTC. Combining the CDR3 with reference TRBV19 and TRBJ2-1 gives the whole variable domain DGGITQSPKYLFRKEGQNVTLSCEQNLNHDAMYWYRQDPGQGLRLIYYSQIVNDFQKGDIAEGYSVSREKKESFPLTVTSAQKNPTAFYLCASSNFDEQFFGPGTRLTVL.

On this clone itself: Compared with germline, one end of the junction differs, possibly owing to a read error. The chain has TRBV4-1 and TRBJ2-3; 11 nucleotides align to TRBD1. Germline V gives CDR1 MGHRA, CDR2 YSYEKL. The CDR3 spans 15 residues. The CDR3 bases are TGCGCCAGCACCCAACAGGGACAGGGGGTCGATACGCAGTATTTT. It yields the protein CASTQQGQGVDTQYF.

This clone was seen once. The CDR3 DNA reads TGTGCCAGTAGCAGGGACAGGGGGCGGGTAACTGAAGCTTTCTTT. Translating gives CASSRDRGRVTEAFF. The chain joins TRBV19 to TRBJ1-1, with 12 bases matching TRBD1. V gave up 6 bases and J gave up 5 bases; unmatched junction bases: 7. The CDR3 length is 15 residues. CDR1 LNHDA and CDR2 SQIVND come from the germline V gene (reference sequence).

The chain has TRBV3-1 (or the pseudogene TRBV3-2) and TRBJ2-5; 12 bases fit TRBD2. This CDR3 has 18 amino acids. V lost 3 bases, J lost 2 bases, and 10 bases stayed unmatched. Germline V lookup: CDR1 LGHDT, CDR2 YNNKEL (reference sequence). CDR3 residues: CASSHAFGLAGNQETQYF. CDR3 nucleotide sequence: TGTGCCAGCAGCCATGCGTTCGGACTAGCGGGAAATCAAGAGACCCAGTACTTC.

V and J are TRBV10-3 and TRBJ2-5; D is undetermined. V was shortened by 5 bases and J by 5 bases, with 12 bases between the two germline ends. Germline V gene data show CDR1 as ENHRY and CDR2 as SYGVKD. CDR3 size: 13 residues. CDR3 loop: CAISPGVSETQYF. The CDR3 DNA reads as TGTGCCATCAGTCCTGGAGTGTCGGAGACCCAGTACTTC.

This clone was detected once. V usage is TRBV29-1 and J usage is TRBJ2-1, with a possible D match to TRBD1 (6 bases). Germline loops: CDR1 SQVTM, CDR2 ANQGSEA. V was trimmed by 1 base and J by 5 bases, leaving 9 bases between them. The length of the CDR3 is 13 residues. The chain's CDR3 is CSVEGQGNNEQFF. In DNA form, the CDR3 reads TGCAGCGTTGAAGGGCAGGGGAACAATGAGCAGTTCTTC.

This chain uses TRBV18 with TRBJ2-7, with 8 bases that match TRBD2. V lost 3 bases, J lost 0 bases, and 10 bases stayed unmatched. Germline V CDR1 and CDR2: KGHSH, LQKENI. The CDR3 contains 17 residues. In DNA, the CDR3 is TGTGCCAGCTCACCTAGAGCGGGGGACTCCAGCTCCTACGAGCAGTACTTC. Its translation is CASSPRAGDSSSYEQYF.

V and J are TRBV6-1 and TRBJ2-3, with D tentatively TRBD2 (5 bases). CDR3 length equals 15 residues. The V gene lost 1 base and the J gene lost 3 bases, with 11 bases spanning the gap. CDR1 MNHNS and CDR2 SASEGT come from the germline V gene. The CDR3 coding sequence is TGTGCCAGCAGTGAAGTTGGAGGATCGACAGATACGCAGTATTTT. This sequence encodes CASSEVGGSTDTQYF.

The chain is built from TRBV3-1 (or the pseudogene TRBV3-2) and TRBJ1-4; 11 positions match TRBD1. V gave up 4 bases and J gave up 8 bases; unmatched junction bases: 3. Looked up from germline, CDR1 is LGHDT and CDR2 is YNNKEL (reference sequence). The CDR3 is made up of 14 amino acids. CDR3 sequence: CASSRDRGAEKLFF. The CDR3 DNA is TGTGCCAGCAGCCGGGACAGGGGGGCGGAAAAACTGTTTTTT.

In regard to this clone: The same CDR3 arises from other DNA sequences in this sample as well. The chain couples TRBV6-5 to TRBJ1-3, with a weak D call TRBD1 (6 bases). The V and J ends lost 4 bases and 4 bases respectively, with 11 bases between them. Per the germline V gene, CDR1 is MNHEY and CDR2 is SVGAGI. This CDR3 spans 14 amino acids. CDR3 protein: CASSSGRGGNTIYF. For the CDR3, the DNA is TGTGCCAGCAGTTCCGGTAGGGGGGGAAACACCATATATTTT.

V gene TRBV19 combines with J gene TRBJ2-3; 9 nucleotides line up with TRBD1. Germline CDR1 LNHDA, CDR2 SQIVND (reference sequence). The J segment lost 7 bases and the V segment lost 5 bases, leaving 10 bases of the junction unmatched. This CDR3 has 15 residues. The DNA for the CDR3 is TGTGCCAGTAGTCCCTGGGGACAGGGACTTTATACGCAGTATTTT. Translation gives CASSPWGQGLYTQYF.

This chain uses TRBV18 with TRBJ1-3; D ambiguous. This CDR3 has 17 amino acids. Germline V gene sequence: CDR1 KGHSH, CDR2 LQKENI. The V end was cut by 3 bases, the J end by 2 bases, with 17 bases between. CDR3 protein: CASSPLGPRGPGNTIYF. DNA of the CDR3: TGTGCCAGCTCACCGTTAGGACCGCGAGGGCCTGGAAACACCATATATTTT.

This chain joins TRBV7-2 and TRBJ1-5, with TRBD1 matching 8 bases. V gave up 5 bases and J gave up 3 bases; unmatched junction bases: 3. The germline CDR1 and CDR2 sequences are SGHTA and FQGNSA. This CDR3 comprises 14 residues. This CDR3 is CASSKDRVNQPQHF. The CDR3 bases are TGTGCCAGCAGCAAGGACAGGGTCAATCAGCCCCAGCATTTT. Combining the CDR3 with reference TRBV7-2 and TRBJ1-5 gives the whole variable domain GAGVSQSPSNKVTEKGKDVELRCDPISGHTALYWYRQSLGQGLEFLIYFQGNSAPDKSGLPSDRFSAERTGGSVSTLTIQRTQQEDSAVYLCASSKDRVNQPQHFGDGTRLSIL.

The V gene is TRBV7-9, the J gene TRBJ1-1; no firm D call. CDR1 and CDR2 (germline): SEHNR, FQNEAQ (reference sequence). Trimming stripped 1 base from V and 8 bases from J, with 8 bases between. The length of the CDR3 is 12 residues. The CDR3 is CASSLDAGEAFF. As DNA, the CDR3 is TGTGCCAGCAGCTTAGATGCCGGGGAAGCTTTCTTT.

The chain combines TRBV14 with TRBJ1-1; D is possibly TRBD1 (6 bases). The CDR3 is made up of 13 amino acids. The germline V gene has CDR1 SGHDN and CDR2 FVKESK. Between the trimmed V and J ends, which lost 4 bases and 8 bases, there was a span of 14 bases. CDR3 sequence reads: CASSRNIRGEAFF. DNA of the CDR3: TGTGCCAGCAGCCGCAATATCAGGGGAGAAGCTTTCTTT.

The rearrangement links TRBV4-2 to TRBJ1-1, with D possibly being TRBD1 (5 bases). Germline V gene lookup returns CDR1 LGHNA and CDR2 YNFKEQ. V lost 1 base and J lost 4, with 13 bases in between. The CDR3 spans 15 residues. CDR3: CASSQGGTHGTEAFF. CDR3 coding DNA: TGTGCCAGCAGCCAAGGGGGGACTCACGGCACTGAAGCTTTCTTT.

This clone was picked up a small number of times. The gene calls are TRBV19 and TRBJ2-7, with TRBD1 identical over 7 bases. The CDR3 loop spans 14 amino acids. CDR1 is LNHDA, CDR2 SQIVND, per germline (reference sequence). The V gene end was trimmed by 5 bases and the J gene end by 4 bases; junction bases not matched to a gene: 8. CDR3 sequence (DNA): TGTGCCAGTAGTCCACAGGGGATCAGGTACGAGCAGTACTTC. Residues: CASSPQGIRYEQYF. Full variable domain (rest looked up from reference TRBV19 and TRBJ2-7): DGGITQSPKYLFRKEGQNVTLSCEQNLNHDAMYWYRQDPGQGLRLIYYSQIVNDFQKGDIAEGYSVSREKKESFPLTVTSAQKNPTAFYLCASSPQGIRYEQYFGPGTRLTVT.

This clone was picked up one time. This chain connects TRBV5-5 to TRBJ1-2; 10 nucleotides line up with TRBD1. Germline V lookup: CDR1 SGHKS, CDR2 YYEKEE (reference sequence). V shed 4 bases, J shed 4 bases, and the junction held 13 bases outside the gene matches. This CDR3 contains 17 residues. The CDR3 bases are TGTGCCAGCAGCGTCACCGGGACAGGGGCTGGGCGCTATGGCTACACCTTC. It translates to CASSVTGTGAGRYGYTF.

This clone turned up a few times. The V call is TRBV5-1, the J call TRBJ2-3, with D unresolved. This CDR3 is built from 13 residues. V was trimmed by 1 base and J by 4 bases, leaving 7 bases between them. Germline CDR1 SGHRS, CDR2 YFSETQ. In nucleotides, the CDR3 is TGCGCCAGCAGCTTGAGCCGGTCAGATACGCAGTATTTT. It is translated as CASSLSRSDTQYF.

This clone occurred once. The chain joins TRBV24-1 to TRBJ1-2; 7 nucleotides line up with TRBD1. The CDR3 runs to 13 residues. The trim removed 2 bases at V and 5 bases at J, leaving 1 base unmatched. Germline CDR1 is KGHDR and CDR2 is SFDVKD. Here the CDR3 DNA reads TGTGCCACCAGTGATTACAGGGGTTATGGCTACACCTTC. This sequence encodes CATSDYRGYGYTF.